The rows below give T cell receptor beta chains drawn from one sample of a study of cytomegalovirus exposure and HLA in healthy donors. TCRdb's copy holds only in-frame clones and misses some; the assay was immunoSEQ multiplex PCR. In the table there are 150,000 to 200,000 clones, 75% to 85% of which are singletons. The sample consisted of PBMCs. The source is a girl aged 10 to 17 in good health and CMV-seropositive. CDR3s include the opening cysteine and the closing phenylalanine or tryptophan. The D gene is left open where the match is weak. Clone size appears in some rows only: once, few, many, or a class for an expanded clone.

D gene	V gene	J gene	clone size	CDR3 DNA	CDR3 protein
-	TRBV7-8	TRBJ1-6	few	TGTGCCAGCAGCTTAGCGCGGCCGAGCATTAGCTCCTATAATTCACCCCTCCACTTT	CASSLARPSISSYNSPLHF
-	TRBV9	TRBJ2-7	-	TGTGCCAGCAGCGTAGGAGGGTCAGGGAGGTACGAGCAGTACTTC	CASSVGGSGRYEQYF
TRBD1	TRBV6-6	TRBJ1-6	-	TGTGCCAGCAGAGATAACCGGGACAGGAATTCACCCCTCCACTTT	CASRDNRDRNSPLHF
-	TRBV5-6	TRBJ2-5	-	TGTGCCAGCAGCTTGGGCCCGGGGCAGTACTTC	CASSLGPGQYF
-	TRBV19	TRBJ2-5	few	TGTGCCAGTAGTAAGTCGGTCCAAGAGACCCAGTACTTC	CASSKSVQETQYF
TRBD2	TRBV10-3	TRBJ2-7	-	TGTGCCATCAGTGATCCCGGGACTAGCTGGTCCTACGAGCAGTACTTC	CAISDPGTSWSYEQYF
TRBD1	TRBV19	TRBJ2-2	-	TGTGCCAGTAGTATCCGACAGGGGGCTGGTAGGAACACCGGGGAGCTGTTTTTT	CASSIRQGAGRNTGELFF
TRBD1	TRBV5-1	TRBJ1-2	-	TGCGCCAGCAGCTCCCCGGGACAGGATATCGTCGGGGGCTACACCTTC	CASSSPGQDIVGGYTF
TRBD2	TRBV4-2	TRBJ2-7	-	TGTGCCAGCAGCCAGGGCCGCGGGGGGACCTACGAGCAGTACTTC	CASSQGRGGTYEQYF
TRBD2	TRBV9	TRBJ2-1	-	TGTGCCAGCAGCGTCCCCCAAACTAGCGGGGGGAAAATCCGCAGAAATGAGCAGTTCTTC	CASSVPQTSGGKIRRNEQFF
-	TRBV11-2	TRBJ2-5	-	TGTGCCAGCAGCCCGACGCCAGGGGGGGAGACCCAGTACTTC	CASSPTPGGETQYF
-	TRBV4-3	TRBJ2-7	-	TGCGCCAGCAGCCAAGGGCTCGAGGGGGATGAGCAGTACTTC	CASSQGLEGDEQYF
TRBD1	TRBV27	TRBJ2-7	-	TGTGCCAGCAGCTCCAGGGGACAGGGGTCACACGAGCAGTACTTC	CASSSRGQGSHEQYF
-	TRBV11-3	TRBJ2-5	-	TGTGCCAGCAGCCTGGGACTGGCATCAGTGTTGACCCAGTACTTC	CASSLGLASVLTQYF
TRBD2	TRBV6-4	TRBJ2-1	-	TGTGCCAGCAGCGACGCGGGACTAGCGGGGGGGCAGGGCCATGAGCAGTTCTTC	CASSDAGLAGGQGHEQFF
-	TRBV7-6	TRBJ1-1	-	TGTGCCAGCAGCTTAGGAGAGAACACTGAAGCTTTCTTT	CASSLGENTEAFF
TRBD1	TRBV18	TRBJ2-7	-	TGTGCCAGCTCACCAACTCGGACAGGGGGCCTCGAGCAGTACTTC	CASSPTRTGGLEQYF
-	TRBV16	TRBJ1-1	-	TGTGCCAGCAGCCAACGTTTCACTGAAGCTTTCTTT	CASSQRFTEAFF
-	TRBV6-7	TRBJ1-1	few	TGTGCCAGCATGGCAGAAGGAGACACTGAAGCTTTCTTT	CASMAEGDTEAFF
TRBD1	TRBV6-5	TRBJ1-2	-	TGTGCCAGCAGTTACTCCTGGACAGGGGGTGGCTACACCTTC	CASSYSWTGGGYTF
-	TRBV29-1	TRBJ2-7	-	TGCAGCGTTGAAGGGGCCTCGAGTATTTACGAGCAGTACTTC	CSVEGASSIYEQYF
TRBD2	TRBV7-2	TRBJ2-5	-	TGTGCCAGCAGCTTTAGCGGGGGGGCCGGGGAGACCCAGTACTTC	CASSFSGGAGETQYF
-	TRBV6-1	TRBJ1-2	-	TGTGCCAGCAGTGAAGGGGGGAGGGGCTACACCTTC	CASSEGGRGYTF
TRBD2	TRBV19	TRBJ2-3	-	TGTGCCAGTAGCAGAGCGGGGGGTAGGACAGATACGCAGTATTTT	CASSRAGGRTDTQYF
-	TRBV6-1	TRBJ2-7	-	TGTGCCAGCAGTTCTCGACATCTCTACGAGCAGTACTTC	CASSSRHLYEQYF
-	TRBV7-9	TRBJ2-3	-	TGTGCCAGCAGCTTGAGACTAACCGAGTTCACAGATACGCAGTATTTT	CASSLRLTEFTDTQYF
-	TRBV7-8	TRBJ1-1	few	TGTGCCAGCAGCCTCTGGCAGGGGCTGAACACTGAAGCTTTCTTT	CASSLWQGLNTEAFF
TRBD1	TRBV27	TRBJ1-1	-	TGTGCCAGTACAGACAGGGCAGGCACTGAAGCTTTCTTT	CASTDRAGTEAFF
-	TRBV19	TRBJ1-6	-	TGTGCCACTTCAAAGAGCTCCTATAATTCACCCCTCCACTTT	CATSKSSYNSPLHF
TRBD2	TRBV10-1	TRBJ2-3	-	TGCGCCAGCAACTCCGGACTAGCGGGGGGTCCGCAGTATTTT	CASNSGLAGGPQYF
-	TRBV6-1	TRBJ1-5	once	TGTGCCAGCACCGGGGAGGGGGGGGCGAATCAGCCCCAGCATTTT	CASTGEGGANQPQHF